The sequence of this T cell receptor beta chain was determined in a study of T cells in Graves' hyperthyroidism and ophthalmopathy. An absence of ophthalmopathy progression within 18 months meant stable Graves' hyperthyroidism. These patients, aged 18 to 65, had recently diagnosed hyperthyroidism lasting under 2 months. Exclusion of patients followed from uncontrolled infection, other autoimmune disease, pregnancy or lactation. The table lists this clonotype with a few counts. This CDR3 comprises 17 residues. V shed 0 bases, J shed 8 bases, and the junction held 6 bases outside the gene matches. CDR1 and CDR2 from the germline V gene are LGHDT and YNNKEL (reference sequence). The CDR3 regions of TCR beta were amplified from RNA transcripts. When the TCR CDR3 underwent first-round RT-PCR, the HTBI primer set was used. TCRdb independently ran MiXCR on the multiplex PCR reads; one entry per CDR3 protein. Here the sample spans 380,000 or so distinct CDR3 sequences, about 14% being singletons.

The material sequenced was blood. The chain recombines TRBV3-1 with TRBJ2-1, with TRBD2 matching 14 bases. The TCR was taken from a young woman with Graves' hyperthyroidism. This CDR3 reads CASSQDRTSGRSDEQFF. In DNA, the CDR3 is TGTGCCAGCAGCCAAGACAGGACTAGCGGGAGGAGCGATGAGCAGTTCTTC.